These T cell receptor beta chains were read from a single sample in a study of CD8+CD57+ T cells in acquired aplastic anemia. In TCRdb, the reads were re-called with MiXCR into one record per CDR3 protein. The data hold about 110,000 distinct CDR3 sequences, with 51% observed a single time. The specimen was sorted CD4+, CD8+, or CD8+CD57+ T cells (not recorded which) from PBMCs. These receptors were obtained from a human donor in good health, serving as a control. Each CDR3 is given with its conserved first and last residue. A D gene is named only where the DNA matches it firmly. A row's size may be missing; if present it is once, few, many or a size class.

j_gene,abundance,v_gene,d_gene,CDR3aa,CDR3nt
TRBJ2-1,NA,TRBV24-1,NA,CATRGDNEQFF,TGTGCCACCAGGGGGGACAATGAGCAGTTCTTC
TRBJ2-5,NA,TRBV29-1,NA,CSVYVGAETQYF,TGCAGCGTCTACGTGGGCGCGGAGACCCAGTACTTC
TRBJ2-6,NA,TRBV7-3,NA,CASSSTRFSGANVLTF,TGTGCCAGCAGCTCGACACGGTTCTCTGGGGCCAACGTCCTGACTTTC
TRBJ2-1,NA,TRBV9,TRBD2,CASSDGTRANNEQFF,TGTGCCAGCAGCGACGGGACTAGGGCCAACAATGAGCAGTTCTTC
TRBJ2-3,NA,TRBV20-1,NA,CSASPSFRTTDTQYF,TGCAGTGCTAGCCCTAGCTTTAGGACCACAGATACGCAGTATTTT
TRBJ2-7,NA,TRBV20-1,NA,CSARVASSPYEQYF,TGCAGTGCTAGAGTAGCCTCCTCTCCCTACGAGCAGTACTTC
TRBJ2-1,many,TRBV6-2/TRBV6-3,TRBD2,CASSYLLAEYNEQFF,TGTGCCAGCAGTTACTTACTAGCGGAGTACAATGAGCAGTTCTTC
TRBJ1-5,NA,TRBV10-2,NA,CASSERQGGSQPQHF,TGCGCCAGCAGTGAGCGGCAGGGAGGGAGTCAGCCCCAGCATTTT
TRBJ1-6,many,TRBV19,NA,CASSIEAGNSPLHF,TGTGCCAGTAGTATAGAAGCCGGTAATTCACCCCTCCACTTT
TRBJ1-5,NA,TRBV2,NA,CASSDSFSQPQHF,TGTGCCAGCAGTGACAGCTTTAGTCAGCCCCAGCATTTT
TRBJ2-1,once,TRBV10-3,NA,CAISEDVLGEQFF,TGTGCCATCAGTGAGGACGTCTTGGGTGAGCAGTTCTTC
TRBJ1-5,many,TRBV30,NA,CAWSSDSNQPQHF,TGTGCCTGGAGTTCCGATAGCAATCAGCCCCAGCATTTT
TRBJ2-7,NA,TRBV20-1,TRBD2,CSASPSGGVGSYEQYF,TGCAGTGCTAGCCCCTCGGGGGGTGTGGGCTCCTACGAGCAGTACTTC
TRBJ1-2,few,TRBV10-3,NA,CAISESQDYGYTF,TGTGCCATCAGTGAGTCCCAGGACTATGGCTACACCTTC
TRBJ2-7,many,TRBV3-1,NA,CASSPTHENEQYF,TGTGCCAGCAGTCCAACTCACGAAAACGAGCAGTACTTC
TRBJ2-7,NA,TRBV12-3/TRBV12-4,TRBD1,CASSLQGALYEQYF,TGTGCCAGCAGTCTACAGGGGGCCCTCTACGAGCAGTACTTC
TRBJ1-1,NA,TRBV19,NA,CASTGELLNTEAFF,TGTGCCAGTACCGGGGAGCTCCTTAACACTGAAGCTTTCTTT